This TCR beta chain was sequenced during a study of T cell changes during pregnancy in multiple sclerosis. The CDR3 is 15 residues long. Germline V gene sequence: CDR1 SEHNR, CDR2 FQNEAQ (reference sequence). Trimming removed 3 bases from V and 10 bases from J; junction bases left unmatched: 9. The table came from immunoSEQ multiplex PCR; TCRdb's copy has only in-frame clones and leaves some out. The sample carries 65,000 to 75,000 clones, just over 90% recorded once. The TCR sequence derives from a female donor with multiple sclerosis, enrolled in a pregnancy study. The gene calls are TRBV7-9 and TRBJ2-1, with 10 bases matching TRBD2. Material: peripheral blood, obtained in the second trimester of pregnancy. The CDR3 coding sequence is TGTGCCAGCAGCTTGGCCCTAGCGGGAGTGGGAGAGCAGTTCTTC. Its translation is CASSLALAGVGEQFF.